The rows below give T cell receptor beta chains drawn from one sample of a study of cytotoxic CD8 clonotypes in ibrutinib-treated CLL. Clones were read by immunoSEQ multiplex PCR, and TCRdb kept only the in-frame ones, dropping some. The sample holds 100,000 to 150,000 clones, 70% to 90% seen once. This specimen was PBMCs, taken after 24 months of ibrutinib treatment. Receptor source: a human donor with chronic lymphocytic leukemia. Both conserved end residues are part of each CDR3. A D gene is named only where the DNA matches it firmly. Size is omitted from some rows. Given values are once, few, many or a class for expanded clones.

D gene	V gene	J gene	clone size	CDR3 protein	CDR3 DNA
NA	TRBV18	TRBJ1-2	NA	CASSPKGTVYGYTF	TGTGCCAGCTCACCGAAAGGGACCGTGTATGGCTACACCTTC
TRBD1	TRBV5-1	TRBJ1-4	NA	CASSLYGTGGNEKLFF	TGCGCCAGCAGCTTATACGGGACAGGGGGGAATGAAAAACTGTTTTTT
NA	TRBV28	TRBJ2-6	NA	CASSLLQVPSGANVLTF	TGTGCCAGCAGTTTATTACAGGTCCCGTCTGGGGCCAACGTCCTGACTTTC
NA	TRBV6-5	TRBJ1-3	NA	CASSGQIGSGNTIYF	TGTGCCAGCAGTGGTCAGATTGGTTCTGGAAACACCATATATTTT
TRBD2	TRBV7-9	TRBJ2-1	NA	CASSLAAGLVYNEQFF	TGTGCCAGCAGCTTAGCCGCGGGACTAGTCTACAATGAGCAGTTCTTC
NA	TRBV6-6	TRBJ2-1	NA	CASKGSEYNEQFF	TGTGCCAGCAAGGGCTCAGAGTACAATGAGCAGTTCTTC
NA	TRBV6-1	TRBJ2-2	NA	CASNTGYGELFF	TGTGCCAGCAATACAGGGTACGGGGAGCTGTTTTTT
NA	TRBV11-1	TRBJ1-1	NA	CASSLAQRNTEAFF	TGTGCCAGCAGCTTAGCGCAACGGAACACTGAAGCTTTCTTT
NA	TRBV18	TRBJ2-2	NA	CETGETTGELFF	TGTGAGACAGGCGAAACCACCGGGGAGCTGTTTTTT
NA	TRBV15	TRBJ2-7	NA	CATSRGGSYEQYF	TGTGCCACCAGCAGAGGTGGGTCCTACGAGCAGTACTTC
NA	TRBV19	TRBJ2-4	NA	CASRASLVKNIQYF	TGTGCCAGTAGGGCTAGCTTAGTCAAAAACATTCAGTACTTC
TRBD1	TRBV18	TRBJ1-5	once	CASSLGTGDQPQHF	TGTGCCAGCTCGCTTGGGACAGGGGATCAGCCCCAGCATTTT
TRBD1	TRBV4-3	TRBJ1-2	NA	CASSQDRSRGLYGYTF	TGCGCCAGCAGCCAAGATCGGAGCAGGGGGCTGTATGGCTACACCTTC
NA	TRBV28	TRBJ2-3	NA	CASSEGGRAKDTQYF	TGTGCCAGCAGTGAGGGGGGGAGGGCCAAAGATACGCAGTATTTT